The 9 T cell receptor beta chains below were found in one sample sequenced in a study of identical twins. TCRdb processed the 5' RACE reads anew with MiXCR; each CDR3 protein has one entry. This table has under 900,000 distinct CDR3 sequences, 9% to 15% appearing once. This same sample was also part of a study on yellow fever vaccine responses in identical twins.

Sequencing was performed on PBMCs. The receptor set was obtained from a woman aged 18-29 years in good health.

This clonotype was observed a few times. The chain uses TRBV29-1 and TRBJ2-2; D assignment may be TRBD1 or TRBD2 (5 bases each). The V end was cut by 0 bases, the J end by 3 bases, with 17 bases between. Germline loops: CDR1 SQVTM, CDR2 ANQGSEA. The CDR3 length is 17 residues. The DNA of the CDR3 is TGCAGCGTTGAAGATCCGCGGGCAGGGTTGGACACCGGGGAGCTGTTTTTT. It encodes CSVEDPRAGLDTGELFF.

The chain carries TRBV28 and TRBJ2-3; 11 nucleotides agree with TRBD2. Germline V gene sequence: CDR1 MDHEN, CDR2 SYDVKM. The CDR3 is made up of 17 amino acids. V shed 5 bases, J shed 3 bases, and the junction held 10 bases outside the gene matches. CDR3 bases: TGTGCCAGCAGTATCTACCCTAGCGGGAGGCGGACAGATACGCAGTATTTT. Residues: CASSIYPSGRRTDTQYF.

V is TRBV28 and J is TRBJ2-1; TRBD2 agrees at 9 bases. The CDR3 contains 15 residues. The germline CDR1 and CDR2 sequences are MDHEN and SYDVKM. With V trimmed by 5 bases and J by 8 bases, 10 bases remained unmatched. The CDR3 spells CASSLLAGPGDEQFF. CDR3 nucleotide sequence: TGTGCCAGCAGTCTTCTAGCGGGACCAGGCGATGAGCAGTTCTTC.

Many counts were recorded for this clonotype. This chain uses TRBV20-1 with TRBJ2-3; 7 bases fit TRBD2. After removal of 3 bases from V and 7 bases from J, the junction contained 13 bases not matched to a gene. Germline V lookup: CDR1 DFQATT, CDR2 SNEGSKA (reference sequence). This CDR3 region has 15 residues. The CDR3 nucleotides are TGCAGTGCTAGCCATTCTGAAGGGAGGGCGAATACGCAGTATTTT. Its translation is CSASHSEGRANTQYF.

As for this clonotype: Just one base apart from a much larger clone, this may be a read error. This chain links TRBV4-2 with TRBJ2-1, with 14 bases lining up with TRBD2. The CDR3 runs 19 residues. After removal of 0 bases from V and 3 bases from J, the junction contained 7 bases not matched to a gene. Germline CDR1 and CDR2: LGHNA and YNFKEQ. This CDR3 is CASSQDPATSGRDYNEQFF. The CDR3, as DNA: TGTGCCAGCAGCCAAGATCCTGCGACTAGCGGGAGGGACTACAATGAGCAGTTCTTC.

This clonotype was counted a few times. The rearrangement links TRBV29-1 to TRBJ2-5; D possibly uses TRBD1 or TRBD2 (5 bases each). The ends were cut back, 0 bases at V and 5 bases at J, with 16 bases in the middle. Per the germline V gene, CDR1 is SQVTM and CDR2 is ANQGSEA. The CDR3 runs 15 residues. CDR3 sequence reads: CSVEDRGTLGETQYF. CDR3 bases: TGCAGCGTTGAAGACCGAGGGACGTTGGGGGAGACCCAGTACTTC.

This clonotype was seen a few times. The CDR3 sequence: CASSESLTSGSSTDTQYF. In DNA, the CDR3 is TGTGCCAGCAGCGAGTCCCTTACTAGCGGGAGTAGCACAGATACGCAGTATTTT. The chain is built from TRBV12-3 or TRBV12-4 and TRBJ2-3; 11 nucleotides match TRBD2. V lost 6 bases to trimming and J lost 0 bases; unmatched junction nucleotides: 11. The CDR3 covers 18 residues.

CDR3 DNA sequence: TGTGCCTCAAAAGGGGATGGAAGCGGGGCGTATTTT. Amino acid sequence: CASKGDGSGAYF. The chain joins TRBV11-2 to TRBJ2-3, with 7 bases that match TRBD2. CDR3 length equals 12 residues. V was pared by 11 bases and J by 14 bases, with 16 bases of the junction left unmatched. Germline V gene sequence: CDR1 SGHAT, CDR2 FQNNGV.

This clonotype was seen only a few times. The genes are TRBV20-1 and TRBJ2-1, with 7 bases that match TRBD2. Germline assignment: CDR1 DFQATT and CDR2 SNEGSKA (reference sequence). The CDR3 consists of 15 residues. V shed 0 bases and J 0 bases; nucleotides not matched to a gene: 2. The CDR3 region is CSARESGVSYNEQFF. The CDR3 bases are TGCAGTGCTAGAGAAAGCGGGGTCTCCTACAATGAGCAGTTCTTC.